This T cell receptor beta chain came from a study of regulatory T cells in long-lasting Graves disease. About the research overall: The term persistent Graves' disease signified upward of 5 years on antithyroid drugs with positive TSH receptor antibodies.

V shed 7 bases and J shed 2 bases, with 18 bases lying between them. Germline CDR1 MNHNS, CDR2 SASEGT. The CDR3 sequence is 15 residues long. Stated time point: persistent/refractory GD, antithyroid drugs over 5 years with positive TRAb. The authors made the TCR library using RNA they extracted from PBMCs. American Thyroid Association guidelines defined Graves' disease diagnosis. EDTA tubes received around 9 milliliters of drawn peripheral blood. To make TCR beta libraries, researchers used iRepertoire HTBI primers and Arm-PCR of CDR3 regions. TCRdb re-called the multiplex PCR reads through MiXCR, storing one row per CDR3 protein. The sample yields roughly 500,000 distinct CDR3 sequences, under 25% seen once.

The sequence derives from a female donor with Graves disease. This specimen consisted of peripheral blood mononuclear cells (PBMCs), obtained when the disease was refractory, from a patient treated with antithyroid drugs. The chain is built from TRBV6-1 and TRBJ2-7; unclear D gene. The CDR3 DNA reads as TGTGCCAGCACCGAAACCCCCTCTTTGGCCTACGAGCAGTACTTC. Encoded protein: CASTETPSLAYEQYF.